Below, 24 T cell receptor beta chains from the same sample are listed, as sequenced in a study of shared T cell receptors in the human thymus. The data were produced by immunoSEQ multiplex PCR, yet TCRdb's version contains in-frame clones alone and is incomplete. The sample has 550,000 to 800,000 clones; 80% to 90% are singletons. These data were likewise used in another study, on human thymus T cells.

Sequences were obtained from thymocytes. The receptor set was obtained from a girl under three years old with a congenital heart defect.

This chain connects TRBV7-9 to TRBJ2-7; 11 nucleotides align to TRBD1. The CDR3 length is 15 residues. The ends lost 4 bases at V and 5 bases at J; junction bases unmatched: 7. The germline CDR1 and CDR2 sequences are SEHNR and FQNEAQ (reference sequence). The CDR3 loop reads CASSSWTGGANEQYF. The CDR3 nucleotides read TGTGCCAGCAGCTCTTGGACAGGGGGCGCGAACGAGCAGTACTTC.

This sequence joins TRBV7-2 and TRBJ1-6; the match to TRBD1 covers 7 bases. The CDR3 spans 17 residues. The J segment lost 2 bases and the V segment lost 0 bases, leaving 4 bases of the junction unmatched. CDR1 is SGHTA, CDR2 FQGNSA, per germline. The CDR3 spells CASSLAPGQPYNSPLHF. CDR3 bases: TGTGCCAGCAGCTTAGCCCCGGGACAGCCCTATAATTCACCCCTCCACTTT. Filled out from reference TRBV7-2 and TRBJ1-6, the complete variable domain reads GAGVSQSPSNKVTEKGKDVELRCDPISGHTALYWYRQSLGQGLEFLIYFQGNSAPDKSGLPSDRFSAERTGGSVSTLTIQRTQQEDSAVYLCASSLAPGQPYNSPLHFGNGTRLTVT.

This clone was seen a single time. This chain uses TRBV5-6 with TRBJ2-3, with D possibly TRBD2 on 6 matching bases. CDR3 length equals 15 residues. V lost 1 base, J lost 0 bases, and 9 bases lay in between. From germline, CDR1 is SGHDT and CDR2 YYEEEE. The CDR3: CASSLTGTSTDTQYF. The CDR3 DNA is TGTGCCAGCAGCTTGACCGGGACTAGCACAGATACGCAGTATTTT.

This rearrangement joins TRBV27 to TRBJ2-5, with 8 bases lining up with TRBD1. Germline loops: CDR1 MNHEY, CDR2 SMNVEV (reference sequence). V was pared by 4 bases and J by 2 bases, with 3 bases of the junction left unmatched. The CDR3 consists of 14 residues. The CDR3 DNA reads as TGTGCCAGCAGTTCGGACAGGGAGCAAGAGACCCAGTACTTC. It translates to CASSSDREQETQYF.

The CDR3: CASSSVWDRDSGYTF. For the CDR3, the DNA is TGTGCCAGCAGCTCAGTATGGGACAGGGACTCTGGCTACACCTTC. The chain is built from TRBV7-9 and TRBJ1-2; 9 positions match TRBD1. Germline trimming cut 4 bases from V and 7 bases from J; bases unmatched to any gene: 10. Germline CDR1 SEHNR, CDR2 FQNEAQ (reference sequence). The CDR3 runs 15 residues.

The chain carries TRBV9 and TRBJ2-1; 8 positions match TRBD1. CDR3 size: 15 residues. Germline CDR1 is SGDLS and CDR2 is YYNGEE. Germline trimming cut 3 bases from V and 6 bases from J; bases unmatched to any gene: 8. The CDR3 sequence is CASSEKYRGINEQFF. The CDR3 DNA reads as TGTGCCAGCAGCGAAAAGTACAGGGGGATCAATGAGCAGTTCTTC.

The chain has TRBV2 and TRBJ2-7; D uncertain. Germline lookup yields CDR1 SNHLY and CDR2 FYNNEI. The CDR3 extends over 11 amino acids. Between the trimmed V and J ends, which lost 6 bases and 5 bases, there was a span of 8 bases. The CDR3 DNA sequence: TGTGCCAGCAGGACAAGCCACGAGCAGTACTTC. Its translation: CASRTSHEQYF.

The chain recombines TRBV27 with TRBJ2-1; D gene ambiguous. Germline values: CDR1 MNHEY, CDR2 SMNVEV (reference sequence). Trimming left V 1 base short and J 2 bases short, with 12 bases between. This CDR3 contains 16 residues. The chain's CDR3 is CASSLYYQRPYNEQFF. The CDR3, as DNA: TGTGCCAGCAGTTTATACTACCAGCGCCCCTACAATGAGCAGTTCTTC.

The chain employs TRBV4-1 and TRBJ1-1; the D is unclear. CDR3 length: 16 residues. Germline lookup yields CDR1 MGHRA and CDR2 YSYEKL. The V end lost 1 base, the J end lost 2 bases, and 14 bases lay between the germline ends. CDR3 loop: CASSQVTSERNTEAFF. CDR3 DNA sequence: TGCGCCAGCAGCCAAGTTACATCCGAACGTAACACTGAAGCTTTCTTT.

V usage is TRBV5-1 and J usage is TRBJ1-6, with 10 bases lining up with TRBD1. Germline CDR1 SGHRS, CDR2 YFSETQ. The CDR3 runs to 14 residues. Trimming removed 4 bases from V and 9 bases from J; junction bases left unmatched: 4. The CDR3 is CASSMTGGLSPLHF. The CDR3 coding sequence is TGCGCCAGCAGCATGACAGGGGGCCTTTCACCCCTCCACTTT.

V gene TRBV7-8 combines with J gene TRBJ1-6; 7 bases map to TRBD1. V trimming: 3 bases; J trimming: 7 bases; junction bases outside the gene matches: 6. From germline, CDR1 is SGHVS and CDR2 FQNEAQ. The length of the CDR3 is 15 residues. The chain's CDR3 is CASSFDRDLNSPLHF. The CDR3 DNA reads as TGTGCCAGCAGCTTCGACAGGGACCTCAATTCACCCCTCCACTTT.

J is TRBJ2-1 and V is TRBV18; the D gene is possibly TRBD2 (6 bases). V shed 3 bases and J shed 4 bases, with 19 bases lying between them. The CDR3 covers 17 residues. Germline V gene data show CDR1 as KGHSH and CDR2 as LQKENI. CDR3 bases: TGTGCCAGCTCACCGCGGGACCGCGAAAGGAAATACAATGAGCAGTTCTTC. Protein product: CASSPRDRERKYNEQFF. The complete variable domain, with remaining parts taken from reference TRBV18 and TRBJ2-1, reads NAGVMQNPRHLVRRRGQEARLRCSPMKGHSHVYWYRQLPEEGLKFMVYLQKENIIDESGMPKERFSAEFPKEGPSILRIQQVVRGDSAAYFCASSPRDRERKYNEQFFGPGTRLTVL.

The chain combines TRBV28 with TRBJ2-7; no definite D call. With 8 bases removed from V and 7 bases from J, the gap between germline ends came to 15 bases. The CDR3 loop spans 12 amino acids. Germline V gene lookup returns CDR1 MDHEN and CDR2 SYDVKM. The CDR3 bases are TGTGCCAGCGCTGTTTGGCCGTTGGAGCAGTACTTC. Translation: CASAVWPLEQYF.

The J gene is TRBJ2-3, the V gene TRBV10-3; D possibly corresponds to TRBD2 (5 bases). Germline CDR1 is ENHRY and CDR2 is SYGVKD. The CDR3 has 17 residues. The V end was cut by 2 bases, the J end by 4 bases, with 19 bases between. The chain's CDR3 is CAISEPQCGSGADTQYF. Here the CDR3 DNA reads TGTGCCATCAGTGAGCCCCAGTGCGGGTCTGGCGCAGATACGCAGTATTTT.

The V gene is TRBV28, the J gene TRBJ1-2, with 7 bases lining up with TRBD1. This CDR3 is built from 13 residues. Germline V gene lookup returns CDR1 MDHEN and CDR2 SYDVKM. V lost 5 bases and J lost 4; bases outside the gene matches: 4. DNA for the CDR3: TGTGCCAGCAGTAAGACAGGGCTCTATGGCTACACCTTC. Translation: CASSKTGLYGYTF.

This clone was observed a handful of times. The chain links TRBV13 to TRBJ2-7; weak D call: TRBD2 (6 bases). Trimming removed 0 bases at V and 0 bases at J, with 12 bases between. This CDR3 region has 16 residues. Germline V gives CDR1 PRHDT, CDR2 FYEKMQ (reference sequence). CDR3 in DNA: TGTGCCAGCAGCTTAGGGTGGGAGGTTAGCTCCTACGAGCAGTACTTC. It yields the protein CASSLGWEVSSYEQYF. Drawing the rest from reference TRBV13 and TRBJ2-7, the complete variable domain is AAGVIQSPRHLIKEKRETATLKCYPIPRHDTVYWYQQGPGQDPQFLISFYEKMQSDKGSIPDRFSAQQFSDYHSELNMSSLELGDSALYFCASSLGWEVSSYEQYFGPGTRLTVT.

The gene calls are TRBV20-1 and TRBJ1-1; D uncertain. This CDR3 region has 11 residues. The germline V gene has CDR1 DFQATT and CDR2 SNEGSKA (reference sequence). V was shortened by 3 bases and J by 11 bases, with 13 bases between the two germline ends. The CDR3 region has the DNA TGCAGTGCTAGTGTAGTCGGTATCGCTTTCTTT. Translated: CSASVVGIAFF.

The rearrangement uses TRBV6-1 and TRBJ2-3; D remains unclear. The germline gives CDR1 MNHNS, CDR2 SASEGT. Trimming pared 6 bases from V and 2 bases from J, leaving 6 bases between. This CDR3 is 12 amino acids long. Here the CDR3 reads CASREHTDTQYF. For the CDR3, the DNA is TGTGCCAGCAGGGAACACACAGATACGCAGTATTTT.

The chain recombines TRBV4-1 with TRBJ2-5, with D possibly being TRBD2 (7 bases). Trimming pared 1 base from V and 5 bases from J, leaving 17 bases between. The CDR3 length is 16 residues. From germline, CDR1 is MGHRA and CDR2 YSYEKL. CDR3 DNA: TGCGCCAGCAGCCAAGTCGGCACCGGGGGGCGGGAGACCCAGTACTTC. Protein sequence: CASSQVGTGGRETQYF.

The chain couples TRBV7-9 to TRBJ1-2; possible D gene TRBD1, 5 bases. Germline lookup yields CDR1 SEHNR and CDR2 FQNEAQ (reference sequence). CDR3 size: 16 residues. V shed 6 bases and J shed 5 bases, with 22 bases lying between them. CDR3 region: CASSIGEGRGIYGYTF. The DNA for the CDR3 is TGTGCCAGCAGTATAGGGGAGGGGCGGGGGATATATGGCTACACCTTC.

The chain combines TRBV10-3 with TRBJ2-3; D remains unclear. V lost 7 bases and J 2 bases, leaving 7 bases between the germline ends. The CDR3 consists of 12 residues. In germline, CDR1 is ENHRY, CDR2 SYGVKD. The CDR3 DNA sequence: TGTGCCATCATCGTCCTCACAGATACGCAGTATTTT. Encoded protein: CAIIVLTDTQYF.

This clone was recorded once. This sequence joins TRBV10-1 and TRBJ1-1; D possibly corresponds to TRBD1 (5 bases). Germline V gene sequence: CDR1 WNHNN, CDR2 SYGVQD (reference sequence). V was shortened by 3 bases and J by 1 base, with 9 bases between the two germline ends. This CDR3 has 14 residues. The CDR3 nucleotides read TGCGCCAGCAGTGACTCCGGACAGAACACTGAAGCTTTCTTT. This sequence encodes CASSDSGQNTEAFF.

This chain connects TRBV14 to TRBJ2-5, with a possible D match to TRBD1 (6 bases). V was trimmed by 2 bases and J by 1 base, leaving 26 bases between them. The CDR3 is made up of 20 amino acids. Germline assignment: CDR1 SGHDN and CDR2 FVKESK. In DNA form, the CDR3 reads TGTGCCAGCAGCCAACATGGTTTCGACGCCGGCAGGGGTTTCCAAGAGACCCAGTACTTC. It translates to CASSQHGFDAGRGFQETQYF. The full variable domain, completed using reference TRBV14 and TRBJ2-5, is EAGVTQFPSHSVIEKGQTVTLRCDPISGHDNLYWYRRVMGKEIKFLLHFVKESKQDESGMPNNRFLAERTGGTYSTLKVQPAELEDSGVYFCASSQHGFDAGRGFQETQYFGPGTRLLVL.

The chain employs TRBV5-4 and TRBJ2-3; D remains ambiguous. The germline V gene has CDR1 SGHNT and CDR2 YYREEE (reference sequence). Trimming pared 4 bases from V and 2 bases from J, leaving 11 bases between. The CDR3 spans 14 residues. The CDR3: CASSRDEVTDTQYF. CDR3 DNA: TGTGCCAGCAGCCGAGACGAGGTCACAGATACGCAGTATTTT.